One and the same sample provided the 28 T cell receptor beta chains below, sequenced in a study of OX40 agonist ivuxolimab in advanced cancers. The protocol was immunoSEQ multiplex PCR, while the TCRdb copy is restricted to in-frame clones and leaves out a portion. The sample contains tens of thousands of clones, about 85% of which appear only once. The starting material was CD4+ or CD8+ T cells sorted from blood, obtained in a trial of the OX40 agonist ivuxolimab. These receptors were collected from an adult with an advanced solid tumor such as melanoma, head and neck, liver or kidney cancer.

CDR3 nucleotides: TGTGCCAGTAGTCCAAAGCAGGGGAGAACGGCCAAAAACATTCAGTACTTC. Translating gives CASSPKQGRTAKNIQYF. The V and J genes are TRBV19 and TRBJ2-4; weak D call: TRBD1 (6 bases). The CDR3 runs 17 residues. Per germline, CDR1 LNHDA and CDR2 SQIVND (reference sequence). The V gene lost 5 bases and the J gene lost 1 base, with 18 bases spanning the gap.

This chain uses TRBV11-2 with TRBJ1-5, with D tentatively TRBD1 (6 bases). Germline V gene lookup returns CDR1 SGHAT and CDR2 FQNNGV. Trimming shortened V by 1 base and J by 7 bases, and 8 bases separated the two germline ends. CDR3 size: 13 residues. The CDR3 bases are TGTGCCAGCAGCTTAGCAGGGGACCAGCCCCAGCATTTT. Translated: CASSLAGDQPQHF.

In this sample, this clone turned up once. The chain carries TRBV19 and TRBJ1-1; 7 bases line up with TRBD1. Trimming cost V 4 bases and J 0 bases; bases outside gene matches: 2. Germline V gene data show CDR1 as LNHDA and CDR2 as SQIVND (reference sequence). The CDR3 is 14 amino acids. CDR3 amino acids: CASSTGTVNTEAFF. In nucleotides, the CDR3 is TGTGCCAGTAGTACAGGGACAGTGAACACTGAAGCTTTCTTT.

This clone was counted a single time. This sequence joins TRBV2 and TRBJ2-2, with TRBD1 matching 12 bases. The CDR3 has 16 residues. Germline loops: CDR1 SNHLY, CDR2 FYNNEI. Trimming removed 6 bases from V and 7 bases from J; junction bases left unmatched: 9. The CDR3 reads CASSVIGTGGGGELFF. The CDR3 DNA reads as TGTGCCAGCAGCGTTATTGGGACAGGGGGCGGCGGGGAGCTGTTTTTT. Drawing the rest from reference TRBV2 and TRBJ2-2, the complete variable domain is EPEVTQTPSHQVTQMGQEVILRCVPISNHLYFYWYRQILGQKVEFLVSFYNNEISEKSEIFDDQFSVERPDGSNFTLKIRSTKLEDSAMYFCASSVIGTGGGGELFFGEGSRLTVL.

The chain recombines TRBV7-9 with TRBJ2-5; D gene unclear. Germline loops: CDR1 SEHNR, CDR2 FQNEAQ (reference sequence). The CDR3 is 17 amino acids. V was pared by 4 bases and J by 4 bases, with 22 bases between. The CDR3 DNA reads TGTGCCAGCAGCTCCCGAGGAGTTCTGGTTGATGGAGAGACCCAGTACTTC. This sequence encodes CASSSRGVLVDGETQYF.

The chain carries TRBV4-2 and TRBJ2-1; D is unresolved. Per germline, CDR1 LGHNA and CDR2 YNFKEQ. The CDR3 has 18 residues. V was shortened by 1 base and J by 0 bases, with 16 bases between the two germline ends. The CDR3 is CASSQVGTDTSSYNEQFF. CDR3 bases: TGTGCCAGCAGCCAAGTCGGAACAGATACCAGCTCCTACAATGAGCAGTTCTTC.

This rearrangement joins TRBV7-2 to TRBJ2-2, with 10 bases that match TRBD2. Trimming removed 6 bases from V and 7 bases from J; junction bases left unmatched: 11. Germline V CDR1 and CDR2: SGHTA, FQGNSA. CDR3 size: 16 residues. In DNA form, the CDR3 reads TGTGCCAGCAGTTTTAGCGGGGGGTCCATGATCGGGGAGCTGTTTTTT. Translated: CASSFSGGSMIGELFF.

Notes on this clone: Its ends do not fully match the called genes, so a read error is possible. The sample holds other DNA sequences that translate to the same CDR3. This chain uses TRBV28 with TRBJ2-7, with D uncertain. The CDR3 loop spans 14 amino acids. Germline values: CDR1 MDHEN, CDR2 SYDVKM. DNA for the CDR3: TGTGCCAGCAAGGGCCTAGGGAATTATTACGAGCAATACTTC. Its protein is CASKGLGNYYEQYF.

The chain links TRBV10-3 to TRBJ1-3; D gene unclear. Germline-derived CDR1 and CDR2 are ENHRY and SYGVKD. With 5 bases removed from V and 0 bases from J, the gap between germline ends came to 2 bases. The CDR3 has 12 residues. CDR3 amino acids: CAISSSGNTIYF. The CDR3 DNA follows: TGTGCCATCAGTAGCTCTGGAAACACCATATATTTT.

This chain joins TRBV7-9 and TRBJ2-1, with 9 nucleotides matching TRBD1. Germline values: CDR1 SEHNR, CDR2 FQNEAQ (reference sequence). The ends lost 1 base at V and 5 bases at J; junction bases unmatched: 3. The CDR3 spans 15 residues. CDR3 sequence reads: CASSLGTGVDNEQFF. DNA of the CDR3: TGTGCCAGCAGCTTAGGGACAGGGGTCGACAATGAGCAGTTCTTC.

This chain connects TRBV4-3 to TRBJ2-7; unclear D gene. Germline V lookup: CDR1 LGHNA, CDR2 YSLEER. The CDR3 spans 15 residues. Trimming removed 0 bases from V and 0 bases from J, with 9 bases in between. The CDR3 region is CASSQEASSSYEQYF. CDR3 sequence (DNA): TGCGCCAGCAGCCAAGAGGCGTCTAGCTCCTACGAGCAGTACTTC.

The chain uses TRBV7-3 and TRBJ2-1, with 16 bases matching TRBD2. Germline assignment: CDR1 SGHTA and CDR2 FQGTGA. The trim removed 5 bases at V and 7 bases at J, leaving 5 bases unmatched. The CDR3 length is 16 residues. The CDR3: CASSQAGLAGGNEQFF. The CDR3 region has the DNA TGTGCCAGCAGCCAAGCGGGACTAGCGGGAGGGAATGAGCAGTTCTTC.

This rearrangement joins TRBV6-6 to TRBJ1-5; weak D call: TRBD1 (5 bases). Trimming took 2 bases from V and 6 from J, leaving 14 bases between them. The CDR3 totals 15 residues. Germline values: CDR1 MNHNY, CDR2 SVGAGI (reference sequence). The chain's CDR3 is CASSYTSGHGQPQHF. DNA for the CDR3: TGTGCCAGCAGTTACACGTCGGGGCACGGTCAGCCCCAGCATTTT.

The chain links TRBV25-1 to TRBJ2-4; 8 bases fit TRBD1. This CDR3 is 13 amino acids long. Trimming removed 4 bases from V and 9 bases from J; junction bases left unmatched: 5. Germline CDR1 MGHDK, CDR2 SYGVNS. The DNA of the CDR3 is TGTGCCAGCAGTGGGCGACAGGGGAGCATTCAGTACTTC. Protein sequence: CASSGRQGSIQYF. The full variable domain, completed using reference TRBV25-1 and TRBJ2-4, is EADIYQTPRYLVIGTGKKITLECSQTMGHDKMYWYQQDPGMELHLIHYSYGVNSTEKGDLSSESTVSRIRTEHFPLTLESARPSHTSQYLCASSGRQGSIQYFGAGTRLSVL.

This clone was seen a single time. The chain employs TRBV28 and TRBJ1-4; a possible D gene is TRBD1 (6 bases). The ends were cut back, 6 bases at V and 0 bases at J, with 14 bases in the middle. Looked up from germline, CDR1 is MDHEN and CDR2 is SYDVKM. The CDR3 is 16 residues long. CDR3 sequence: CASRTGTLSTNEKLFF. CDR3 in DNA: TGTGCCAGCAGAACCGGGACACTTTCAACTAATGAAAAACTGTTTTTT.

The chain combines TRBV7-9 with TRBJ2-5; D uncertain. The V end was cut by 2 bases, the J end by 3 bases, with 1 base between. The CDR3 sequence is 11 residues long. Germline-derived CDR1 and CDR2 are SEHNR and FQNEAQ (reference sequence). The CDR3 loop reads CASSLKETQYF. The CDR3 nucleotides are TGTGCCAGCAGCTTAAAAGAGACCCAGTACTTC.

This clone was observed a handful of times. The chain has TRBV28 and TRBJ1-5; D is ambiguous. Trimming shortened V by 2 bases and J by 5 bases, and 4 bases separated the two germline ends. Germline V gene lookup returns CDR1 MDHEN and CDR2 SYDVKM. This CDR3 is built from 12 residues. CDR3 in amino acids: CASSLRYQPQHF. The CDR3, as DNA: TGTGCCAGCAGTTTAAGGTATCAGCCCCAGCATTTT.

V is TRBV5-1 and J is TRBJ2-3; D is unresolved. Germline values: CDR1 SGHRS, CDR2 YFSETQ. V lost 0 bases, J lost 1 base, and 9 bases lay in between. This CDR3 is built from 15 residues. DNA for the CDR3: TGCGCCAGCAGCTTGGGGCACAGAGGCACAGATACGCAGTATTTT. The encoded protein is CASSLGHRGTDTQYF. Using reference TRBV5-1 and TRBJ2-3 for the parts outside the CDR3, the full variable domain is KAGVTQTPRYLIKTRGQQVTLSCSPISGHRSVSWYQQTPGQGLQFLFEYFSETQRNKGNFPGRFSGRQFSNSRSEMNVSTLELGDSALYLCASSLGHRGTDTQYFGPGTRLTVL.

This chain joins TRBV7-9 and TRBJ1-3, with 7 bases aligning to TRBD1. This CDR3 is built from 14 residues. Losses at the gene ends were 5 bases for V and 6 bases for J; bases not matched to a gene: 7. The V gene's germline CDR1 is SEHNR and CDR2 FQNEAQ (reference sequence). The CDR3 sequence: CASSRGTETNTIYF. The CDR3 coding sequence is TGTGCCAGCAGCCGTGGGACAGAGACAAACACCATATATTTT.

The rearrangement links TRBV27 to TRBJ2-3, with D hard to call. Trimming removed 6 bases from V and 4 bases from J, with 17 bases in between. The CDR3 length is 15 residues. From germline, CDR1 is MNHEY and CDR2 SMNVEV (reference sequence). CDR3 sequence: CASRLLGEISDTQYF. CDR3 coding DNA: TGTGCCAGCAGACTCTTGGGCGAGATTTCAGATACGCAGTATTTT.

This clone was counted between two and nine times. The chain employs TRBV15 and TRBJ1-1, with TRBD1 as a possible D gene (5 bases). The germline V and J ends were trimmed by 0 bases and 1 base, with 12 bases remaining between them. This CDR3 has 16 amino acids. CDR1 is LNHNV and CDR2 is YYDKDF in the germline V gene (reference sequence). CDR3: CATSREWGRPNTEAFF. The CDR3 region has the DNA TGTGCCACCAGCAGAGAATGGGGCAGGCCGAACACTGAAGCTTTCTTT.

The V call is TRBV18, the J call TRBJ2-1; no clear D gene. This CDR3 has 14 residues. CDR1 KGHSH and CDR2 LQKENI come from the germline V gene. V was pared by 0 bases and J by 9 bases, with 12 bases between. As DNA, the CDR3 is TGTGCCAGCTCACCACCGGCCGGAAATTCTGAGCAGTTCTTC. It yields the protein CASSPPAGNSEQFF.

This sequence joins TRBV30 and TRBJ1-2; D remains unclear. This CDR3 is built from 11 residues. Trimming stripped 4 bases from V and 4 bases from J, with 7 bases between. Germline values: CDR1 GTSNPN, CDR2 SVGIG (reference sequence). CDR3 coding DNA: TGTGCCTGGAAGCCCGTCTATGGCTACACCTTC. This encodes CAWKPVYGYTF.

CDR3 bases: TGTGCCAGCAGCCAAGTCTTCCGGGACTCTGGAAACACCATATATTTT. As protein: CASSQVFRDSGNTIYF. The rearrangement uses TRBV4-2 and TRBJ1-3; no firm D call. Germline lookup yields CDR1 LGHNA and CDR2 YNFKEQ. The CDR3 runs 16 residues. V lost 1 base, J lost 0 bases, and 10 bases lay in between.

The rearrangement links TRBV28 to TRBJ1-2, with 7 bases that match TRBD1. The CDR3 length is 14 residues. Per the germline V gene, CDR1 is MDHEN and CDR2 is SYDVKM. V shed 6 bases, J shed 3 bases, and the junction held 7 bases outside the gene matches. For the CDR3, the DNA is TGTGCCAGCAGCCCGGGACAGTACGACTATGGCTACACCTTC. It encodes CASSPGQYDYGYTF.

This rearrangement joins TRBV14 to TRBJ2-1; D tentatively fits TRBD1 or TRBD2 (7 bases each). Trimming took off 6 bases at V and 7 bases at J, with 22 bases between the two ends. The CDR3 consists of 16 residues. Germline CDR1 and CDR2: SGHDN and FVKESK. CDR3 sequence (DNA): TGTGCCAGCAGTCGAACCTCAGGGGGGGCAAGGAATGAGCAGTTCTTC. Amino acids: CASSRTSGGARNEQFF.

The rearrangement links TRBV5-4 to TRBJ2-3, with D unclear. The V end was cut by 3 bases, the J end by 2 bases, with 4 bases between. This CDR3 contains 12 residues. Per germline, CDR1 SGHNT and CDR2 YYREEE (reference sequence). The CDR3 DNA sequence: TGTGCCAGCAGCTCTATCACAGATACGCAGTATTTT. This translates into CASSSITDTQYF.

The chain is built from TRBV7-2 and TRBJ1-4, with D uncertain. Germline V lookup: CDR1 SGHTA, CDR2 FQGNSA. V gave up 3 bases and J gave up 3 bases, with 11 bases separating them. The CDR3 extends over 15 amino acids. The CDR3 bases are TGTGCCAGCAGCTTGGGGTTGCGGGCTAATGAAAAACTGTTTTTT. Protein product: CASSLGLRANEKLFF. The whole variable domain, remainder taken from reference TRBV7-2 and TRBJ1-4, is GAGVSQSPSNKVTEKGKDVELRCDPISGHTALYWYRQSLGQGLEFLIYFQGNSAPDKSGLPSDRFSAERTGGSVSTLTIQRTQQEDSAVYLCASSLGLRANEKLFFGSGTQLSVL.